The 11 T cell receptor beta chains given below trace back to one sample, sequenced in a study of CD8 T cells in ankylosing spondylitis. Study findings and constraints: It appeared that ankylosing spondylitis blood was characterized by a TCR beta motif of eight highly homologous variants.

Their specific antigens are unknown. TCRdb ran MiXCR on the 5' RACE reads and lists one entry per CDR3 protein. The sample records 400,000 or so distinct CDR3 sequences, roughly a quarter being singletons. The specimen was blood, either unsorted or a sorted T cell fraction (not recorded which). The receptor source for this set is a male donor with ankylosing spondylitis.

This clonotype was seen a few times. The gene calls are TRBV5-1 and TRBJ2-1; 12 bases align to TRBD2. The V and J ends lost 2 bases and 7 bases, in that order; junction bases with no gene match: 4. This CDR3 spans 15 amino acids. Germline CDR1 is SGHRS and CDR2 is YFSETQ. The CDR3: CASSLKLAGGNEQFF. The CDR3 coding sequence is TGCGCCAGCAGCTTAAAACTAGCGGGGGGTAATGAGCAGTTCTTC. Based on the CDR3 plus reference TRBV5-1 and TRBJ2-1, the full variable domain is KAGVTQTPRYLIKTRGQQVTLSCSPISGHRSVSWYQQTPGQGLQFLFEYFSETQRNKGNFPGRFSGRQFSNSRSEMNVSTLELGDSALYLCASSLKLAGGNEQFFGPGTRLTVL.

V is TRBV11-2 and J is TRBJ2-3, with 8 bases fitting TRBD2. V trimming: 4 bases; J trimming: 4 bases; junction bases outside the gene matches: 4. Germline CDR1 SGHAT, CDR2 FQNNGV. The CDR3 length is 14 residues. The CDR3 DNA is TGTGCCAGCAGCTCCTTGACTAGCGCAGATACGCAGTATTTT. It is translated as CASSSLTSADTQYF.

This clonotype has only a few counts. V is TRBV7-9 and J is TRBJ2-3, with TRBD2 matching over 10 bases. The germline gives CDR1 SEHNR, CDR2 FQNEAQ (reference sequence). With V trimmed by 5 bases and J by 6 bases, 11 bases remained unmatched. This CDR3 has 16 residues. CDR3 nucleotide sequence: TGTGCCAGCAGCCCCCGGACTAGCGGAGCAGGGGATACGCAGTATTTT. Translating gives CASSPRTSGAGDTQYF. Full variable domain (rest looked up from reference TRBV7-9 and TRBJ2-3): DTGVSQNPRHKITKRGQNVTFRCDPISEHNRLYWYRQTLGQGPEFLTYFQNEAQLEKSRLLSDRFSAERPKGSFSTLEIQRTEQGDSAMYLCASSPRTSGAGDTQYFGPGTRLTVL.

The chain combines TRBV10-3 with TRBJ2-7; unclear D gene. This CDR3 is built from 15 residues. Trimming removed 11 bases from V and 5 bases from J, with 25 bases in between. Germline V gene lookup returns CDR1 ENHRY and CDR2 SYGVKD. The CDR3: CASHRTGQDVDEQYF. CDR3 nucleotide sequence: TGTGCCTCACACAGAACTGGGCAGGATGTCGACGAGCAGTACTTC.

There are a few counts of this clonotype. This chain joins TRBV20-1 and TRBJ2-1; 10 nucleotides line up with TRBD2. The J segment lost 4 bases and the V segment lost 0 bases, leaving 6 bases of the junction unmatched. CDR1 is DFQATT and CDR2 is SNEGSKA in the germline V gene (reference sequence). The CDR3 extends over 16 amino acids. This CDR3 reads CSARDTLAGAYNEQFF. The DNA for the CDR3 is TGCAGTGCTAGAGATACCCTAGCGGGAGCTTACAATGAGCAGTTCTTC.

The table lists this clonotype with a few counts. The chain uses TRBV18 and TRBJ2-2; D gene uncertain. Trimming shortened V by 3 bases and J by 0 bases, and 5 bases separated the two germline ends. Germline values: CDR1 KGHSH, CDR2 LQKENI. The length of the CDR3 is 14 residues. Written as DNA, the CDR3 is TGTGCCAGCTCACCGCAGTCGAACACCGGGGAGCTGTTTTTT. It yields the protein CASSPQSNTGELFF.

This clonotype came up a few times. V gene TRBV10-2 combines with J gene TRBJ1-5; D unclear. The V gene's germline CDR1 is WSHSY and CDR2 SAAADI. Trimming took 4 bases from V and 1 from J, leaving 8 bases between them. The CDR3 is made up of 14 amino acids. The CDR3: CASSGLLSNQPQHF. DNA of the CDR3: TGCGCCAGCAGTGGCCTATTGAGCAATCAGCCCCAGCATTTT.

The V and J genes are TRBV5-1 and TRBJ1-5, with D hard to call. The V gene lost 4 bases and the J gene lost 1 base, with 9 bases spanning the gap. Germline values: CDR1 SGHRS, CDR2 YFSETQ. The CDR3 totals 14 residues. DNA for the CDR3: TGCGCCAGCAGCCCGGACCCCAGCAATCAGCCCCAGCATTTT. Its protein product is CASSPDPSNQPQHF. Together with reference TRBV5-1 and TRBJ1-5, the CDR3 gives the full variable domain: KAGVTQTPRYLIKTRGQQVTLSCSPISGHRSVSWYQQTPGQGLQFLFEYFSETQRNKGNFPGRFSGRQFSNSRSEMNVSTLELGDSALYLCASSPDPSNQPQHFGDGTRLSIL.

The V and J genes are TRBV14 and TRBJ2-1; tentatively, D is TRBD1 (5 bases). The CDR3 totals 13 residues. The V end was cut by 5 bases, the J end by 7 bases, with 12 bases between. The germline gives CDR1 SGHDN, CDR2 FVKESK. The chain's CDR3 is CASSETRANEQFF. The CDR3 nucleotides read TGTGCCAGCAGCGAGACCAGGGCTAATGAGCAGTTCTTC. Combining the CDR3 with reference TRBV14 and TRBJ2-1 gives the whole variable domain EAGVTQFPSHSVIEKGQTVTLRCDPISGHDNLYWYRRVMGKEIKFLLHFVKESKQDESGMPNNRFLAERTGGTYSTLKVQPAELEDSGVYFCASSETRANEQFFGPGTRLTVL.

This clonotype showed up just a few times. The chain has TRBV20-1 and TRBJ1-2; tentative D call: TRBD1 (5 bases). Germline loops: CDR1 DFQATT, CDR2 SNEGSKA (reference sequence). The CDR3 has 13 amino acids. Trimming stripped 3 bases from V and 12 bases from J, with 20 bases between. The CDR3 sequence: CSARGPGLQDHTF. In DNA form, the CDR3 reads TGCAGTGCTAGGGGTCCGGGACTCCAGGATCACACCTTC.

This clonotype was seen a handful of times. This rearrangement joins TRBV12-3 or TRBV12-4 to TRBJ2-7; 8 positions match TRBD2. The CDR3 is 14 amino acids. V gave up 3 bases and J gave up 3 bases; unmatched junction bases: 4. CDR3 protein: CASSLGAGVYEQYF. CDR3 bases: TGTGCCAGCAGTTTGGGAGCGGGAGTCTACGAGCAGTACTTC.